The clone carrying this T cell receptor beta chain was counted at least ten times. This entry is derived from a study of T cells in Graves' hyperthyroidism and ophthalmopathy. Germline V gene data show CDR1 as MNHEY and CDR2 as SMNVEV (reference sequence). The CDR3 covers 11 residues. V was clipped by 6 bases and J by 2 bases, with 5 bases between them. TCR beta CDR3 sequences were amplified from RNA transcripts. Initially, a first-round RT-PCR of the TCR CDR3 employed the HTBI primer set. TCRdb re-called the multiplex PCR reads with MiXCR, one entry per CDR3 protein. The sample records around 400,000 distinct CDR3 sequences, about 12% being singletons.

The V gene is TRBV27, the J gene TRBJ2-7; D not resolved. The sample consisted of blood. The sequence was collected from a woman aged 18 to 35 with Graves' hyperthyroidism. The CDR3 spells CASRTTYEQYF. In DNA, the CDR3 is TGTGCCAGCAGAACGACCTACGAGCAGTACTTC.